Below, 8 T cell receptor beta chains from the same sample are listed, as sequenced in a study of blood T cell repertoires in COVID-19. Generated by immunoSEQ multiplex PCR, the TCRdb table keeps only in-frame clones and is missing some. The sample includes about 300,000 clones, 85% to 90% of them seen just once. Specimen: PBMCs or T cells enriched from blood (not recorded which). The receptors originated from a man aged 25-45 years who had recovered from COVID-19.

The chain employs TRBV27 and TRBJ2-7; 7 bases line up with TRBD1. The CDR3 is made up of 14 amino acids. With V trimmed by 0 bases and J by 1 base, 0 bases remained unmatched. Germline CDR1 and CDR2: MNHEY and SMNVEV (reference sequence). The CDR3 nucleotides are TGTGCCAGCAGTTTATCGGGACAGTCCTACGAGCAGTACTTC. It yields the protein CASSLSGQSYEQYF.

The rearrangement links TRBV5-1 to TRBJ1-5, with 8 bases lining up with TRBD1. J was trimmed by 2 bases and V by 7 bases; bases with no gene match: 8. This CDR3 spans 15 amino acids. Per germline, CDR1 SGHRS and CDR2 YFSETQ. The CDR3 spells CASSLQGAGNQPQHF. CDR3 sequence (DNA): TGCGCCAGCTCTCTTCAGGGGGCGGGCAATCAGCCCCAGCATTTT.

The rearrangement links TRBV2 to TRBJ1-1; 8 bases are shared with TRBD1. After removal of 7 bases from V and 3 bases from J, the junction contained 4 bases not matched to a gene. The CDR3 extends over 13 amino acids. Germline CDR1 and CDR2: SNHLY and FYNNEI. The CDR3 protein is CASIRTGYTEAFF. The DNA of the CDR3 is TGTGCCAGCATTAGGACAGGGTACACTGAAGCTTTCTTT.

This clone was recorded only once. The CDR3 sequence: CASSIDTWGGTNYGYTF. The CDR3 DNA reads TGTGCCAGTAGTATAGATACTTGGGGAGGAACTAACTATGGCTACACCTTC. The chain is built from TRBV19 and TRBJ1-2; D remains ambiguous. The CDR3 consists of 17 residues. The ends were cut back, 0 bases at V and 0 bases at J, with 14 bases in the middle. The germline gives CDR1 LNHDA, CDR2 SQIVND (reference sequence).

In this sample, this clone turned up once. The chain employs TRBV15 and TRBJ1-2; 7 bases fit TRBD1. Germline CDR1 reads LNHNV; CDR2 reads YYDKDF (reference sequence). This CDR3 is 16 amino acids long. V lost 0 bases and J lost 6; bases outside the gene matches: 10. The CDR3 coding sequence is TGTGCCACCAGCAGAGATCCATACAGGGGAGGTAATGGCTACACCTTC. It specifies CATSRDPYRGGNGYTF. Complete variable domain (other parts from reference TRBV15 and TRBJ1-2): DAMVIQNPRYQVTQFGKPVTLSCSQTLNHNVMYWYQQKSSQAPKLLFHYYDKDFNNEADTPDNFQSRRPNTSFCFLDIRSPGLGDTAMYLCATSRDPYRGGNGYTFGSGTRLTVV.

The table lists this clone with a count of one. This chain's CDR3 is CAIGTGKNSPLHF. CDR3 nucleotide sequence: TGTGCCATCGGGACAGGGAAAAATTCACCCCTCCACTTT. The chain recombines TRBV10-3 with TRBJ1-6, with 9 bases aligning to TRBD1. Germline CDR1 and CDR2: ENHRY and SYGVKD. Unmatched junction bases numbered 3, after V lost 8 bases and J lost 7 bases. The CDR3 sequence is 13 residues long.

This chain joins TRBV7-2 and TRBJ2-7; 9 positions match TRBD2. The CDR3 spans 16 residues. Trimming removed 1 base from V and 0 bases from J; junction bases left unmatched: 4. The germline CDR1 and CDR2 sequences are SGHTA and FQGNSA. The CDR3 loop is CASSLGGGAGSYEQYF. The CDR3 DNA reads as TGTGCCAGCAGCTTAGGCGGGGGGGCAGGCTCCTACGAGCAGTACTTC.

This clone was counted between two and nine times. The rearrangement links TRBV24-1 to TRBJ1-2; D unclear. Germline-derived CDR1 and CDR2 are KGHDR and SFDVKD. Trimming took 4 bases from V and 8 from J, leaving 7 bases between them. The CDR3 has 11 residues. In DNA form, the CDR3 reads TGTGCCACCAGTGACGGGAGAGGCTACACCTTC. Its translation is CATSDGRGYTF.